This TCR beta chain was recovered during a study of blood T cell repertoires in COVID-19. As for the study in general: T cells, B-cell-depleted T cells, or PBMCs supplied cDNA or gDNA.

Authors' analysis steps: Counts of nucleated cells, estimated from reference gene primer amplification, were obtained. TCRdb keeps only in-frame clones here, not all; method: immunoSEQ multiplex PCR. D and trimming come from the DNA, and the V and J calls and clone size come from that table. The table lists some 200,000 clones, around 73% of them singletons. Two negative PCRs, clearance, or symptom resolution were required of recovered Cohort 3 donors. Sequenced material: PBMCs or T cells enriched from blood (not recorded which). This TCR was recovered from a woman aged 45-65 years who had recovered from COVID-19.

CDR3 bases: TGTGCCAGCAGCTTGACAGGGTCCCACGAGCAGTACTTC. Translation gives CASSLTGSHEQYF. The chain links TRBV7-3 to TRBJ2-7; 7 positions agree with TRBD1. Unmatched junction bases numbered 4, after V lost 3 bases and J lost 5 bases. Germline values: CDR1 SGHTA, CDR2 FQGTGA. The length of the CDR3 is 13 residues.